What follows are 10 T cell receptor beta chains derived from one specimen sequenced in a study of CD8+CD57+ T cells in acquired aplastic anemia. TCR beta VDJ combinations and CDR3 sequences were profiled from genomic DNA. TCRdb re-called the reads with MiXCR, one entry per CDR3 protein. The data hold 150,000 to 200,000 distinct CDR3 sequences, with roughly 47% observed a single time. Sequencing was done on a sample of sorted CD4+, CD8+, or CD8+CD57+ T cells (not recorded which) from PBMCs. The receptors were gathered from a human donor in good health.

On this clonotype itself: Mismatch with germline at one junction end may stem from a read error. This chain's CDR3 is CAASESTETQYF. The CDR3, as DNA: TGTGCCGCCAGTGAGTCCACAGAGACGCAGTATTTT. This chain connects TRBV24-1 to TRBJ2-3; D remains unclear. CDR3 length: 12 amino acids. The germline gives CDR1 KGHDR, CDR2 SFDVKD.

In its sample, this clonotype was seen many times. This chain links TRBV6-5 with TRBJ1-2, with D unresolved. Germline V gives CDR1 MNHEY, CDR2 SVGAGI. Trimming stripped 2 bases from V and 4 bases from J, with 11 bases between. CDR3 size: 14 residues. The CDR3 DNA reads TGTGCCAGCAGTTACGACGGAGGCGGCTATGGCTACACCTTC. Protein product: CASSYDGGGYGYTF.

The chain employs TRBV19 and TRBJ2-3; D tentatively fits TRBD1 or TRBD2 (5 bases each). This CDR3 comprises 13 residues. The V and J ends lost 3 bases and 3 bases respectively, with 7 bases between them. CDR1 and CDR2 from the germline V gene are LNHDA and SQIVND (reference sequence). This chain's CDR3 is CASSIWGTDTQYF. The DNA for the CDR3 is TGTGCCAGTAGTATTTGGGGGACAGATACGCAGTATTTT.

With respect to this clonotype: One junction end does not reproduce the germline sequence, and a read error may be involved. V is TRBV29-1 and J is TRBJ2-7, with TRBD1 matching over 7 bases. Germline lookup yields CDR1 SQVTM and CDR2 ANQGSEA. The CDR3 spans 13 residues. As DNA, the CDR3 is TGCAGCGGCACACAGGGGCATACTTACGAGCAGTGCTTC. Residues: CSGTQGHTYEQCF.

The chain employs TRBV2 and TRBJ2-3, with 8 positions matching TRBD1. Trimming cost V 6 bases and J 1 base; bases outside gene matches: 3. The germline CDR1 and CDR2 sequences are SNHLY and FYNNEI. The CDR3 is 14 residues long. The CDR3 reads CASSQDRGTDTQYF. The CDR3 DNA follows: TGTGCCAGCAGCCAGGACAGGGGCACAGATACGCAGTATTTT.

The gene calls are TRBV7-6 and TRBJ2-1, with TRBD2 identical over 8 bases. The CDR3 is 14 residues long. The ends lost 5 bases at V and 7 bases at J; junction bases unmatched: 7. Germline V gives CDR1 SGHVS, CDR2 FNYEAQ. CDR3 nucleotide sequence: TGTGCCAGCAGCGGAGCGGGAGTGTTGAATGAGCAGTTCTTC. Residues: CASSGAGVLNEQFF.

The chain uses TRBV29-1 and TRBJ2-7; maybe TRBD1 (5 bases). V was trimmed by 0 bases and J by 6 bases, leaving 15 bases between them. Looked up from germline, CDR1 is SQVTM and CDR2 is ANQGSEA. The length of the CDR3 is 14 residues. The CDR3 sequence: CSVEDGQGWGEQYF. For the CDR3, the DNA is TGCAGCGTTGAAGATGGGCAGGGCTGGGGCGAGCAGTACTTC.

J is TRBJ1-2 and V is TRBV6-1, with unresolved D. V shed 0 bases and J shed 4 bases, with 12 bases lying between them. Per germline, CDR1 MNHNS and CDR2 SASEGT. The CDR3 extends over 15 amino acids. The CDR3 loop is CASSEAGIQIYGYTF. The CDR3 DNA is TGTGCCAGCAGTGAAGCCGGGATCCAAATCTATGGCTACACCTTC.

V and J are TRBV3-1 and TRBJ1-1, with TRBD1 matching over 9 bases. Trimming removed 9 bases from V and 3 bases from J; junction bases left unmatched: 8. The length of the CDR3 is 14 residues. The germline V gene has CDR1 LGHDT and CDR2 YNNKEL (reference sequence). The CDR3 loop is CASNRGLTHTEAFF. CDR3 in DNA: TGTGCCAGTAACAGGGGGCTAACGCACACTGAAGCTTTCTTT. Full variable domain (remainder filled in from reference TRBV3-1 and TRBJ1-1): DTAVSQTPKYLVTQMGNDKSIKCEQNLGHDTMYWYKQDSKKFLKIMFSYNNKELIINETVPNRFSPKSPDKAHLNLHINSLELGDSAVYFCASNRGLTHTEAFFGQGTRLTVV.

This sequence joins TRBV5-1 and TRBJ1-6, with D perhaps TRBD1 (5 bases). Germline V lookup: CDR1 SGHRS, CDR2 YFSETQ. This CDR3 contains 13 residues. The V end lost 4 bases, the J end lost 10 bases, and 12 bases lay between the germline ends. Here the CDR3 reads CASSPGTTSPLHF. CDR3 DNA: TGCGCCAGCAGCCCTGGGACTACCTCACCCCTCCACTTT.